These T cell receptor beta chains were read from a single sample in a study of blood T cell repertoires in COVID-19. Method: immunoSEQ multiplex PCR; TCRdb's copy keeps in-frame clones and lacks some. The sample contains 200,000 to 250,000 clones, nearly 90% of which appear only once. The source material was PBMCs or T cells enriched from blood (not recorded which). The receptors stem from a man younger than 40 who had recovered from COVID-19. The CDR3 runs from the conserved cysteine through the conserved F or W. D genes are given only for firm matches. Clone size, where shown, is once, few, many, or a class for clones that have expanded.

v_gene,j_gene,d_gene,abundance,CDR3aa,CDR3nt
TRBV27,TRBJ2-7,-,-,CASSLYSGRYEQYF,TGTGCCAGCAGTTTATATAGCGGCCGCTACGAGCAGTACTTC
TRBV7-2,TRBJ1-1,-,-,CASSLGVGDTEAFF,TGTGCCAGCAGCCTAGGGGTGGGCGACACTGAAGCTTTCTTT
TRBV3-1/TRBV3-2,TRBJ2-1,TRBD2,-,CASSPGGDEQFF,TGTGCCAGCAGCCCCGGGGGGGATGAGCAGTTCTTC
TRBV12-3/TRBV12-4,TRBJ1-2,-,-,CASSFSGTYGYTF,TGTGCCAGCAGTTTCTCCGGGACATATGGCTACACCTTC
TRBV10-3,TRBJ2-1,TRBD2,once,CAISEWTTSGGHDSSYNEQFF,TGTGCCATCAGTGAGTGGACAACTAGCGGGGGGCACGATAGCTCCTACAATGAGCAGTTCTTC
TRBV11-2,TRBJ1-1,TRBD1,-,CASSPQGWSEAFF,TGTGCCAGCAGCCCACAGGGGTGGTCTGAAGCTTTCTTT
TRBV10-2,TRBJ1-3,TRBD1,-,CASSGQGVSGNTIYF,TGCGCCAGCAGTGGACAGGGGGTTTCTGGAAACACCATATATTTT
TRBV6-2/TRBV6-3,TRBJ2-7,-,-,CASSYPSYEQYF,TGTGCCAGCAGTTACCCATCCTACGAGCAGTACTTC
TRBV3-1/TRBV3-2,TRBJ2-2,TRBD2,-,CASSRGGSSGELFF,TGTGCCAGCAGCCGTGGCGGGAGTTCCGGGGAGCTGTTTTTT
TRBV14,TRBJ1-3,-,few,CASSRTFSGNTIYF,TGTGCCAGCAGCCGGACTTTCTCTGGAAACACCATATATTTT
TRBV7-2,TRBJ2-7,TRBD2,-,CASSYGLGSYEQYF,TGTGCCAGCAGCTATGGACTAGGGTCCTACGAGCAGTACTTC
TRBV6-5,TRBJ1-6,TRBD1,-,CASSSSGTGGSPLHF,TGTGCCAGCAGTAGCTCCGGGACAGGGGGTTCACCCCTCCACTTT
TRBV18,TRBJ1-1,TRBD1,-,CASSPLEGAMGTEAFF,TGTGCCAGCTCACCCCTTGAGGGGGCGATGGGTACTGAAGCTTTCTTT
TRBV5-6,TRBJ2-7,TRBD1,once,CASSLLGQGLNEQYF,TGTGCCAGCAGCTTGTTGGGACAGGGGTTGAACGAGCAGTACTTC
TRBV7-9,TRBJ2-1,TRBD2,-,CASSIAGGPRNEQFF,TGTGCCAGCAGCATAGCGGGAGGGCCGAGGAATGAGCAGTTCTTC
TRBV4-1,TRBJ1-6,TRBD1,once,CASSHNRGDNSPLHF,TGCGCCAGCAGCCATAACAGGGGGGATAATTCACCCCTCCACTTT
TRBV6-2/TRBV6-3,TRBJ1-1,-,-,CASSWLLRTENTEAFF,TGTGCCAGCAGTTGGCTGTTAAGGACAGAGAACACTGAAGCTTTCTTT
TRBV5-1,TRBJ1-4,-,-,CASSLVAGANEKLFF,TGCGCCAGCAGCTTAGTGGCAGGGGCTAATGAAAAACTGTTTTTT
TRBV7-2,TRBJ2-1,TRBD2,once,CASSLRGGAFDEQFF,TGTGCCAGCAGCTTACGCGGGGGGGCTTTTGATGAGCAGTTCTTC
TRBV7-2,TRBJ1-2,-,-,CASSPWDTNYGYTF,TGTGCCAGCAGCCCATGGGACACTAACTATGGCTACACCTTC
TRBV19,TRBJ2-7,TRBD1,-,CASSIGQGDYEQYF,TGTGCCAGTAGTATCGGACAGGGGGACTACGAGCAGTACTTC
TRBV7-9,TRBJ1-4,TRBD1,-,CASSPGRFGQGKEKLFF,TGTGCCAGCAGCCCAGGTCGTTTTGGACAGGGGAAGGAAAAACTGTTTTTT